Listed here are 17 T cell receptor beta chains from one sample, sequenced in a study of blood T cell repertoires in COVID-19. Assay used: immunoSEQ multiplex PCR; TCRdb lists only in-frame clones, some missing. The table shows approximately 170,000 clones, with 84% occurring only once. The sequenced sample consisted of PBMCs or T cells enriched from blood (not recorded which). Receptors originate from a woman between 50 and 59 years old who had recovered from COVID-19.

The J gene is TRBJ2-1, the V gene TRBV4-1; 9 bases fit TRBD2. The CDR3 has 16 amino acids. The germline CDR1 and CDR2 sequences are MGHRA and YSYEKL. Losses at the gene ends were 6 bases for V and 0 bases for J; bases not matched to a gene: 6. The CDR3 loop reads CASRTPSGISYNEQFF. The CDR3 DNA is TGCGCCAGCAGAACCCCTAGCGGGATCTCCTACAATGAGCAGTTCTTC.

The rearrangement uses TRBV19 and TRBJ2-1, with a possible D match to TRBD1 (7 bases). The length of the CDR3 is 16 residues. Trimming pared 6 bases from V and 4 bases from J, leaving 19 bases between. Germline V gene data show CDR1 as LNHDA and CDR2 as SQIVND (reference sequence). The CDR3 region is CASSPQGGQPYNEQFF. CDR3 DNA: TGTGCCAGTAGCCCCCAGGGGGGACAGCCTTACAATGAGCAGTTCTTC. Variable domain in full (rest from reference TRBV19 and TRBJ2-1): DGGITQSPKYLFRKEGQNVTLSCEQNLNHDAMYWYRQDPGQGLRLIYYSQIVNDFQKGDIAEGYSVSREKKESFPLTVTSAQKNPTAFYLCASSPQGGQPYNEQFFGPGTRLTVL.

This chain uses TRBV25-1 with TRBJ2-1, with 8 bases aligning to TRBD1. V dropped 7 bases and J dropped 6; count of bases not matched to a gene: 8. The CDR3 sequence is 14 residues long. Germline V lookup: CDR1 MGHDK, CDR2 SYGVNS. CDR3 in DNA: TGTGCCAGCACCGGACAGGGCAGGGTCAATGAGCAGTTCTTC. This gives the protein CASTGQGRVNEQFF.

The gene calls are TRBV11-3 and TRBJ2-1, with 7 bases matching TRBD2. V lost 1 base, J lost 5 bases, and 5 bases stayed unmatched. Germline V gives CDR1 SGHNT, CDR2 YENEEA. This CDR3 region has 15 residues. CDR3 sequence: CASSLVSGTDNEQFF. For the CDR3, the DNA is TGTGCCAGCAGCTTAGTGAGCGGGACCGACAATGAGCAGTTCTTC.

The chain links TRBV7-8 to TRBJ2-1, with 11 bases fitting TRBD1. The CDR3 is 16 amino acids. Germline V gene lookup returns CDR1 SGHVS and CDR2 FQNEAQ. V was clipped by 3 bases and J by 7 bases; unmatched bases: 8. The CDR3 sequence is CASSLGQGEGRNEQFF. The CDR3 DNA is TGTGCCAGCAGCTTGGGACAGGGGGAGGGTCGTAATGAGCAGTTCTTC.

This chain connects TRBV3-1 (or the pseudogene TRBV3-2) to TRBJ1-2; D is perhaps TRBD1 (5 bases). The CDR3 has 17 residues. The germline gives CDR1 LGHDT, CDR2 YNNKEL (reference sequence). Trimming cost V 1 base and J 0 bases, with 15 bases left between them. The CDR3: CASSQANPVRANYGYTF. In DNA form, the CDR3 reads TGTGCCAGCAGCCAAGCCAATCCGGTCAGGGCTAACTATGGCTACACCTTC.

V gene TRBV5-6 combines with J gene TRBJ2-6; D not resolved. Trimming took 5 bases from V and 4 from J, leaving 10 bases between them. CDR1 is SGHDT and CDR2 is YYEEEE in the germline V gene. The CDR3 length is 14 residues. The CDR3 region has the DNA TGTGCCAGCAGGAGTATAGTCGGGGCCAACGTCCTGACTTTC. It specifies CASRSIVGANVLTF.

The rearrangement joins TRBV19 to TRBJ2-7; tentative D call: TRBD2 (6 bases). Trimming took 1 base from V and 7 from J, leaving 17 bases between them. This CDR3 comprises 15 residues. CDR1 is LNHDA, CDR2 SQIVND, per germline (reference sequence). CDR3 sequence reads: CASSIVGLLPGEQYF. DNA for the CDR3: TGTGCCAGTAGTATAGTGGGACTGCTACCGGGTGAGCAGTACTTC.

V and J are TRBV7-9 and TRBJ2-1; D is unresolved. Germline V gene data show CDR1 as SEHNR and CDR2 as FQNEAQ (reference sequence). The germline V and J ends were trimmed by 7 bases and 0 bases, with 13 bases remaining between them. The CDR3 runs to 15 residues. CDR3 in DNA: TGTGCCAGCAACGACGACAAGTCCTCCTACAATGAGCAGTTCTTC. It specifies CASNDDKSSYNEQFF. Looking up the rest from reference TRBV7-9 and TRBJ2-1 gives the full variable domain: DTGVSQNPRHKITKRGQNVTFRCDPISEHNRLYWYRQTLGQGPEFLTYFQNEAQLEKSRLLSDRFSAERPKGSFSTLEIQRTEQGDSAMYLCASNDDKSSYNEQFFGPGTRLTVL.

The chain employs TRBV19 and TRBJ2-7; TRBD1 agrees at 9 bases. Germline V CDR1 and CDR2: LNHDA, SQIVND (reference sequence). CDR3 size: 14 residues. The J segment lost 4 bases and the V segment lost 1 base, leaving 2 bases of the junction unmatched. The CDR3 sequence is CASSIAGTGYEQYF. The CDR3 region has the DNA TGTGCCAGTAGTATAGCCGGGACAGGGTACGAGCAGTACTTC.

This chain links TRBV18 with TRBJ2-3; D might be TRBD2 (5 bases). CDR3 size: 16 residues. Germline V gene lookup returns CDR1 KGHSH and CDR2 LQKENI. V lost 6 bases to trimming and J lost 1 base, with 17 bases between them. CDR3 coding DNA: TGTGCCAGCTCGCCGACGGAAATCGGGGGCACAGATACGCAGTATTTT. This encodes CASSPTEIGGTDTQYF.

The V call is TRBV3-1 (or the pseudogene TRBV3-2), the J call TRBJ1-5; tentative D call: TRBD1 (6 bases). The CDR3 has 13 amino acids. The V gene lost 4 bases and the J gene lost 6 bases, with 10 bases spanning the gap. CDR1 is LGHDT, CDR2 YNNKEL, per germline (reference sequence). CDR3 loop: CASSRGRGQPQHF. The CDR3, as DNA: TGTGCCAGCAGCCGGGGGCGAGGTCAGCCCCAGCATTTT.

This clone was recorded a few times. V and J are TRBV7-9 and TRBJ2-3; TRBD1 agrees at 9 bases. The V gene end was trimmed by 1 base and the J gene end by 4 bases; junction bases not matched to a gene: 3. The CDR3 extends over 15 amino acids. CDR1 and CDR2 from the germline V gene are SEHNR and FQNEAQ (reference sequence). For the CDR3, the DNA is TGTGCCAGCAGCTTAGGGGGGACAGGGTCAGATACGCAGTATTTT. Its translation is CASSLGGTGSDTQYF.

CDR3 nucleotide sequence: TGTGCCAGCAGTGAACGGGGGGGACAGGGGGGCAATCAGCCCCAGCATTTT. This gives the protein CASSERGGQGGNQPQHF. The chain joins TRBV6-1 to TRBJ1-5; 11 bases fit TRBD1. CDR3 length: 17 amino acids. Germline V gene lookup returns CDR1 MNHNS and CDR2 SASEGT. After removal of 2 bases from V and 2 bases from J, the junction contained 5 bases not matched to a gene.

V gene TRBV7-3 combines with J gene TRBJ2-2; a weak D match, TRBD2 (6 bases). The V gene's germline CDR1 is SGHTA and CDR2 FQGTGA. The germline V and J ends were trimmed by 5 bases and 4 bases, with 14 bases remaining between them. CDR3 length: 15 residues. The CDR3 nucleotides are TGTGCCAGCAGCCCAGAGACTAGTTCCACCGGGGAGCTGTTTTTT. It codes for CASSPETSSTGELFF.

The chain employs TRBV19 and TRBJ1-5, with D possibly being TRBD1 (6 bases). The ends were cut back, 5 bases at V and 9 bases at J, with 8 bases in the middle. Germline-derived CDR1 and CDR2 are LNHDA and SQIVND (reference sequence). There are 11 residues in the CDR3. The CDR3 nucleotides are TGTGCCAGTAGTGTGACAGGGCCCCAGCATTTT. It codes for CASSVTGPQHF. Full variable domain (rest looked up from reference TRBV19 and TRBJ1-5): DGGITQSPKYLFRKEGQNVTLSCEQNLNHDAMYWYRQDPGQGLRLIYYSQIVNDFQKGDIAEGYSVSREKKESFPLTVTSAQKNPTAFYLCASSVTGPQHFGDGTRLSIL.

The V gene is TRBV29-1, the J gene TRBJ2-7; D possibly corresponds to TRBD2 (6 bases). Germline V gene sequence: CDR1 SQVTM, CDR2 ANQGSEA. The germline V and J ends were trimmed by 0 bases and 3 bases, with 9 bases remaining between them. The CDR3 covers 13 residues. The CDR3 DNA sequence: TGCAGCGTTGAAGATCGGGGGTTCTACGAGCAGTACTTC. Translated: CSVEDRGFYEQYF.